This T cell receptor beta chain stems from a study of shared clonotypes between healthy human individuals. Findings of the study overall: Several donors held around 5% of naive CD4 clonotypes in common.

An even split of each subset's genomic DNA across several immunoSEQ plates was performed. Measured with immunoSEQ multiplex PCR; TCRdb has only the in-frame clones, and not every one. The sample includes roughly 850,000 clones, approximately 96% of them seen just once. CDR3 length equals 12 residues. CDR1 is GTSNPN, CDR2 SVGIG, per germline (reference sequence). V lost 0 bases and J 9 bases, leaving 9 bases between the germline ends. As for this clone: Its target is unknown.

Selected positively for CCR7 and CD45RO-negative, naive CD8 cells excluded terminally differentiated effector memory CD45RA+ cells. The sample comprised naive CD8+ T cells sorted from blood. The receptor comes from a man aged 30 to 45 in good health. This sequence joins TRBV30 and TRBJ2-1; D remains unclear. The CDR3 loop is CAWSVTGTEQFF. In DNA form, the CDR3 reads TGTGCCTGGAGTGTAACTGGAACTGAGCAGTTCTTC.